The rows below give T cell receptor beta chains drawn from one sample of a study of shared clonotypes between healthy human individuals. Assay: immunoSEQ multiplex PCR; the TCRdb copy retains only in-frame clones and omits some. The sample has under 600,000 clones; approximately 79% are singletons. Sequenced material: PBMCs. The origin of the receptors is a woman between 35 and 50 years old in good health. Some clones in this sample may be carry-over from other donors' samples. The CDR3 runs from the conserved cysteine through the conserved F or W. The D gene is left open where the match is weak. Clone size is shown for a subset of rows, as once, few, many or a class of expanded clone.

V,J,D,size,DNA,CDR3
TRBV30,TRBJ2-7,-,-,TGTGCCTGGAGGGGAGAGGAGGACGAGCAGTACTTC,CAWRGEEDEQYF
TRBV30,TRBJ1-3,-,-,TGTGCCTGGCAATTACAGACAGGTTCGGCGAACACCATATATTTT,CAWQLQTGSANTIYF
TRBV2,TRBJ2-3,TRBD2,-,TGTGCCAGCAGTGAAGGAGGCGGGAGGAGCACAGATACGCAGTATTTT,CASSEGGGRSTDTQYF
TRBV11-2,TRBJ2-3,-,-,TGTGCCAGCAGCTCTCCCCCCGGGACTGGGGTTTATTTT,CASSSPPGTGVYF
TRBV5-1,TRBJ1-6,TRBD1,-,TGCGCCAGCAGCTTGGGCGGACAGGGTCGGTCACCCCTCCACTTT,CASSLGGQGRSPLHF
TRBV5-1,TRBJ1-3,-,-,TGCGCCAGCAGCTTGGCCGATGGAAACACCATATATTTT,CASSLADGNTIYF
TRBV9,TRBJ2-7,TRBD2,-,TGTGCCAGCAGCGTCACTAGCGACCATTCCTACGAGCAGTACTTC,CASSVTSDHSYEQYF
TRBV4-2,TRBJ2-7,-,medium-sized,TGTGCCAGCAGCCACAACGTTGAGACAGCCTACGAGCAGTACTTC,CASSHNVETAYEQYF
TRBV5-5,TRBJ1-5,-,-,TGTGCCAGCAGCTTGGGTTGGAATCAGCCCCAGCATTTT,CASSLGWNQPQHF
TRBV29-1,TRBJ2-7,TRBD1,-,TGCAGCGTTCCGTCAGGGACAGAACCACTCGAGCAGTACTTC,CSVPSGTEPLEQYF
TRBV29-1,TRBJ1-2,TRBD1,few,TGCAGCGTTGAAGGGACAGGGGCCTCTGGCTACACCTTC,CSVEGTGASGYTF
TRBV18,TRBJ1-5,-,-,TGTGCCAGCTCACGGGCACGGGGCGTTAATCAGCCCCAGCATTTT,CASSRARGVNQPQHF
TRBV10-2,TRBJ2-7,TRBD2,few,TGCGCCAGCAGTGAGACTAGCGGGTCCTACGAGCAGTACTTC,CASSETSGSYEQYF
TRBV4-1,TRBJ1-1,-,few,TGCGCCAGCAGCCGTAGAGAGTGGAACACTGAAGCTTTCTTT,CASSRREWNTEAFF
TRBV7-2,TRBJ2-6,-,-,TGTGCCAGCAGCATTATCGGGACGCCCCTCTCTGGGGCCAACGTCCTGACTTTC,CASSIIGTPLSGANVLTF
TRBV5-1,TRBJ2-3,-,-,TGCGCCAGCAGCTTCAATGGGCAGCCCACAGATACGCAGTATTTT,CASSFNGQPTDTQYF
TRBV19,TRBJ2-4,TRBD2,-,TGTGCCAGTAGTACGGGGGGTAGGAACATTCAGTACTTC,CASSTGGRNIQYF
TRBV7-9,TRBJ2-2,-,-,TGTGCCAGCAGCTACGATGGCGGGGAGCTGTTTTTT,CASSYDGGELFF
TRBV7-3,TRBJ2-5,-,few,TGTGCCAGCAGCTTAGCTCAGGGCTTGGAGACCCAGTACTTC,CASSLAQGLETQYF
TRBV19,TRBJ2-3,TRBD2,-,TGTGCCAGTAGTATCTCGGGAGGTGTTACAGATACGCAGTATTTT,CASSISGGVTDTQYF
TRBV5-6,TRBJ2-7,TRBD1,-,TGTGCCAGCAGCCCCGACAGGGGGCGCCCCCTCGAGCAGTACTTC,CASSPDRGRPLEQYF
TRBV5-5,TRBJ1-2,-,few,TGTGCCAGCAGGATACAGGGAGACTATGGCTACACCTTC,CASRIQGDYGYTF
TRBV10-3,TRBJ2-7,TRBD1,once,TGTGCCATCAACCCGGACAGGACCACCTACGAGCAGTACTTC,CAINPDRTTYEQYF
TRBV19,TRBJ1-4,-,-,TGTGCCACTTCGGGTGCAACTAATGAAAAACTGTTTTTT,CATSGATNEKLFF
TRBV18,TRBJ2-1,-,-,TGTGCCAGCTCACAACGCTCTAATGAGCAGTTCTTC,CASSQRSNEQFF
TRBV18,TRBJ2-7,-,many,TGTGCCAGCTCACCTGACACTACCTACGAGCAGTACTTC,CASSPDTTYEQYF
TRBV7-9,TRBJ2-7,-,-,TGTGCCAGCAGCCCCACGGGCTACGAGCAGTACTTC,CASSPTGYEQYF